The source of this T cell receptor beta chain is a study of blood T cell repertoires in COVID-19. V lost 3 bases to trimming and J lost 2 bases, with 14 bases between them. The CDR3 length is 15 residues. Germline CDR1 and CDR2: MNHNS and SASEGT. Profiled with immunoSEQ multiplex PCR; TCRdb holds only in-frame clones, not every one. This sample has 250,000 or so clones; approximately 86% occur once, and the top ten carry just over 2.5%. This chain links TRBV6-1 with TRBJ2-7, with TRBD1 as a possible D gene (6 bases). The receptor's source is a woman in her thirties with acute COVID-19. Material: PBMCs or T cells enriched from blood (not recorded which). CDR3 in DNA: TGTGCCAGCAGTGAGCCGGGACACGGACCCTACGAGCAGTACTTC. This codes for CASSEPGHGPYEQYF.